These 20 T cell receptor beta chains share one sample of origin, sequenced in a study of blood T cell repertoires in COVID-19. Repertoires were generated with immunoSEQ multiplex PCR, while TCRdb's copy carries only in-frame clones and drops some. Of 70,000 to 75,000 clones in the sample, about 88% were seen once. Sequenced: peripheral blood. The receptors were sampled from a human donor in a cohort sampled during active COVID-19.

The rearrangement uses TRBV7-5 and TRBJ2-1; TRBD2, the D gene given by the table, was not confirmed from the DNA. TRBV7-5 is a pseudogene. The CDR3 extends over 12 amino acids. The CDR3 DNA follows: TGTGTCAGAAGCTTAGGGAGGAATGAGCAGTTCTTC. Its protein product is CVRSLGRNEQFF.

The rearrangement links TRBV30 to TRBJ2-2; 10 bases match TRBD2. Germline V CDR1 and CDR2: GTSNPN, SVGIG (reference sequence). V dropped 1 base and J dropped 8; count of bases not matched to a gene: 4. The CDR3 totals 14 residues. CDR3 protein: CAWSGAGGPGELFF. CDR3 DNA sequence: TGTGCCTGGAGTGGAGCGGGGGGGCCTGGGGAGCTGTTTTTT. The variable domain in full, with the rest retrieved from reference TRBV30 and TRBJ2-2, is SQTIHQWPATLVQPVGSPLSLECTVEGTSNPNLYWYRQAAGRGLQLLFYSVGIGQISSEVPQNLSASRPQDRQFILSSKKLLLSDSGFYLCAWSGAGGPGELFFGEGSRLTVL.

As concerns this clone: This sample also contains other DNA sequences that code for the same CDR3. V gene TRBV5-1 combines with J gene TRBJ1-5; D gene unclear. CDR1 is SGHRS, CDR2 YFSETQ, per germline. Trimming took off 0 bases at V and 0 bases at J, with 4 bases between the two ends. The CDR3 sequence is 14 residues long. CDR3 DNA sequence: TGCGCCAGCAGCTTGGACAGTAGCAATCAGCCCCAGCATTTT. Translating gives CASSLDSSNQPQHF.

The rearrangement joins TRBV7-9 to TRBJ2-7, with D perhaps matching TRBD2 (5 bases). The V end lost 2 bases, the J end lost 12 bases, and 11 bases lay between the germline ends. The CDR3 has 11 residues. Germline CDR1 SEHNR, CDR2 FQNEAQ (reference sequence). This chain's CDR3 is CASSLMEEAYF. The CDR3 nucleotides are TGTGCCAGCAGCTTAATGGAGGAGGCGTACTTC.

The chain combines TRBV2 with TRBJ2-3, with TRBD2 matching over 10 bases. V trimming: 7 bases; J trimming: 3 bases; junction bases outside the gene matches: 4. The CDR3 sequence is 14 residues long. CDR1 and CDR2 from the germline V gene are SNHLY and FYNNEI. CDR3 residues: CASMPGLATDTQYF. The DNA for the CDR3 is TGTGCCAGCATGCCGGGACTAGCGACAGATACGCAGTATTTT.

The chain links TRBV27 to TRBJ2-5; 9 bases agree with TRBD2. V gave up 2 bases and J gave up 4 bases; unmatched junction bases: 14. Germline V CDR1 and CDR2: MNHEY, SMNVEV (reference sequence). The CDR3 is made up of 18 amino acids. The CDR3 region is CASSLRARVLAGGETQYF. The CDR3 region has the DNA TGTGCCAGCAGTTTAAGGGCCCGGGTACTAGCGGGTGGAGAGACCCAGTACTTC.

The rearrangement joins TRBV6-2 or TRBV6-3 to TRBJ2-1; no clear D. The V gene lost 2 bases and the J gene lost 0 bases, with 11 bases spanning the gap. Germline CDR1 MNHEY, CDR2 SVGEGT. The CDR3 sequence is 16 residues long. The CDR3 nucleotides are TGTGCCAGCAGTTACATAAGGTGGGCCTCCTACAATGAGCAGTTCTTC. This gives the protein CASSYIRWASYNEQFF.

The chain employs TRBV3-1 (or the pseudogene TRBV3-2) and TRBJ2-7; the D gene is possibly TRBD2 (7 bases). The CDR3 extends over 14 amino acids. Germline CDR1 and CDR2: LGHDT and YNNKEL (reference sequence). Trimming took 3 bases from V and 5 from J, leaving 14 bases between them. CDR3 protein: CASSQGASGDEQYF. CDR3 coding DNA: TGTGCCAGCAGCCAGGGGGCTAGCGGAGACGAGCAGTACTTC.

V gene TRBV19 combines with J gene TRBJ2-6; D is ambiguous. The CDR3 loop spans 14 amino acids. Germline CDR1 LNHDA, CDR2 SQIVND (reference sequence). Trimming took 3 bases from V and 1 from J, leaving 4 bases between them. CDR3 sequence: CASSIESGANVLTF. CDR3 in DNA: TGTGCCAGTAGTATTGAGTCTGGGGCCAACGTCCTGACTTTC.

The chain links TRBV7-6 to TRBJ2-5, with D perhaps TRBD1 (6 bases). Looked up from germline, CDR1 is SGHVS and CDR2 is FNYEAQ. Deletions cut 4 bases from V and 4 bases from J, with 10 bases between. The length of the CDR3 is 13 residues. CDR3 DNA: TGTGCCAGCAGCTCCACAGGGTTAGAGACCCAGTACTTC. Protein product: CASSSTGLETQYF.

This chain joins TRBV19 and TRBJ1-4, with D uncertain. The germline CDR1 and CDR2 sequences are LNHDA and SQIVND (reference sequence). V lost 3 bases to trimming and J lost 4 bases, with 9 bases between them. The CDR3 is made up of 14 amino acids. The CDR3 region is CASSISGGNEKLFF. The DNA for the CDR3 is TGTGCCAGTAGTATTTCCGGAGGTAATGAAAAACTGTTTTTT.

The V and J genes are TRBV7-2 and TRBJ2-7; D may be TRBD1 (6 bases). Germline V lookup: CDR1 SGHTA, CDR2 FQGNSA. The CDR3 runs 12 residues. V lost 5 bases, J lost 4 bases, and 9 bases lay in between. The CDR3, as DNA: TGTGCCAGCAGCAATGACAGGTACGAGCAGTACTTC. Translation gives CASSNDRYEQYF.

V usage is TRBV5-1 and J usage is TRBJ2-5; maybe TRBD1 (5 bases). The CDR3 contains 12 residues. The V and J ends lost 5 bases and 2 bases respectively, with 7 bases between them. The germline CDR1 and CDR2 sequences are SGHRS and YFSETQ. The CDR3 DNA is TGCGCCAGCAGGACAGATCAAGAGACCCAGTACTTC. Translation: CASRTDQETQYF.

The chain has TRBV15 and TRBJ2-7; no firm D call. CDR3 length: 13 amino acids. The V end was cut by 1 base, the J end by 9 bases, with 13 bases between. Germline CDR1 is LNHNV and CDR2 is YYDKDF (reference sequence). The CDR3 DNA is TGTGCCACCAGCAGAGGACGGGTCCGCGGGCAGTACTTC. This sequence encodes CATSRGRVRGQYF.

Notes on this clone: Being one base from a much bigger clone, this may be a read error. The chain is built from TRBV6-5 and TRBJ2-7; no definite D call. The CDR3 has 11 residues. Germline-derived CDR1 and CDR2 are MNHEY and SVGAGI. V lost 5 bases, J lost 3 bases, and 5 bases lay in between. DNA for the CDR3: TGTGCCAGCAGTAGACTCTACGAGCAGTACTTC. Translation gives CASSRLYEQYF.

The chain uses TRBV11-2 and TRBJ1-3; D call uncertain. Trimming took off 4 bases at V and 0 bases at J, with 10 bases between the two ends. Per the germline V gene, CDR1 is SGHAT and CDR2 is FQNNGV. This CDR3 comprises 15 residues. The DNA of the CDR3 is TGTGCCAGCAGCTCGACAACCATCTCTGGAAACACCATATATTTT. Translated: CASSSTTISGNTIYF. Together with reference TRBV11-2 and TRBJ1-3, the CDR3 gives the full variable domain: EAGVAQSPRYKIIEKRQSVAFWCNPISGHATLYWYQQILGQGPKLLIQFQNNGVVDDSQLPKDRFSAERLKGVDSTLKIQPAKLEDSAVYLCASSSTTISGNTIYFGEGSWLTVV.

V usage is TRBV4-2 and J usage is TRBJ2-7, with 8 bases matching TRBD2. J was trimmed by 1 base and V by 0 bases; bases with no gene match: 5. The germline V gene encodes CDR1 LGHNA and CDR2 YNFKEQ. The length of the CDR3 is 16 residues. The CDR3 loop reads CASSQDLTGGSYEQYF. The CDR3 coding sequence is TGTGCCAGCAGCCAAGATCTGACGGGAGGGTCCTACGAGCAGTACTTC.

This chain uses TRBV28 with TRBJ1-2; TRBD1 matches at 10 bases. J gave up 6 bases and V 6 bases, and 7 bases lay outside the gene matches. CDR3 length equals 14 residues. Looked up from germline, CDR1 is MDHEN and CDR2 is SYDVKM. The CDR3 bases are TGTGCCAGCAGCTCGAGAGGGACAGGGGATGGCTACACCTTC. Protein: CASSSRGTGDGYTF.

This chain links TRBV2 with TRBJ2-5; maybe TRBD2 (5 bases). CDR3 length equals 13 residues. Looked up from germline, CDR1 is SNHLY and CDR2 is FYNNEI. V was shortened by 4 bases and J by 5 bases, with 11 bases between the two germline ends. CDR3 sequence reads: CASSATGIETQYF. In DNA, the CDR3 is TGTGCCAGCAGTGCTACGGGGATCGAGACCCAGTACTTC.

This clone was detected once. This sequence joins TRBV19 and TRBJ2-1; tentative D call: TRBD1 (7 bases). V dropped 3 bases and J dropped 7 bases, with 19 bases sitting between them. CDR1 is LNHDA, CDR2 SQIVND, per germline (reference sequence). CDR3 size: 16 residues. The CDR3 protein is CASSMSSRPGGNEQFF. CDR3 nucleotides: TGTGCCAGTAGTATGAGTTCGAGGCCAGGGGGGAATGAGCAGTTCTTC.